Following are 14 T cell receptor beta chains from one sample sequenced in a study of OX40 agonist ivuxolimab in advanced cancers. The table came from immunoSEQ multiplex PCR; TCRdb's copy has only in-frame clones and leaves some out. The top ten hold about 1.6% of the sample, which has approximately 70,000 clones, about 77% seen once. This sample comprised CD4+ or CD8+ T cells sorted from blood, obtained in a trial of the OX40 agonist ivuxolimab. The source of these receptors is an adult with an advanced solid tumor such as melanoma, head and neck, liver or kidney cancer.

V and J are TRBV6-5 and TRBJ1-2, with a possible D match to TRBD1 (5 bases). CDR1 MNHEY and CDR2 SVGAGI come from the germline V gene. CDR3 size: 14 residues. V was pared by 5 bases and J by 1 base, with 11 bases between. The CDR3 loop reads CASSRDGDNYGYTF. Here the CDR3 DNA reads TGTGCCAGCAGTCGGGACGGTGATAACTATGGCTACACCTTC.

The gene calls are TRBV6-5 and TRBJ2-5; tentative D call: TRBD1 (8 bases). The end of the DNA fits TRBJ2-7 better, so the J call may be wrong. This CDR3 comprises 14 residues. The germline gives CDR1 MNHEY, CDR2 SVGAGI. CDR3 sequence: CASTRTGRASEQYF. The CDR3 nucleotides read TGTGCCAGCACCAGGACAGGGAGGGCTAGCGAGCAGTACTTC.

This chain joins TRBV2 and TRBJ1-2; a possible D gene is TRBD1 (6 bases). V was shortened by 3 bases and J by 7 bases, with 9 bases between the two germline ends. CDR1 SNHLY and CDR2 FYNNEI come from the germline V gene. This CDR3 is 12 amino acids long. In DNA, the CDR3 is TGTGCCAGCAGTGAGGGGGCAGGTGGCTACACCTTC. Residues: CASSEGAGGYTF.

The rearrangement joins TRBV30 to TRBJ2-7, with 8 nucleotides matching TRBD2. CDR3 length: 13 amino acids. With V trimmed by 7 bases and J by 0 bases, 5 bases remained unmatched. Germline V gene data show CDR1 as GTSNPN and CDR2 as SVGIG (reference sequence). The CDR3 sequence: CALDRGGSYEQYF. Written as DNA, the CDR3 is TGTGCCTTGGATCGGGGGGGCTCCTACGAGCAGTACTTC.

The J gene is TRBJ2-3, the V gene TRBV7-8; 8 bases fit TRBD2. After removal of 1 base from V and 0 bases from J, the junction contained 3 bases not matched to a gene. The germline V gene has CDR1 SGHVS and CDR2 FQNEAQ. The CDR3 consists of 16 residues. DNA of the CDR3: TGTGCCAGCAGCTTAGTAGCGGGACTAAGCACAGATACGCAGTATTTT. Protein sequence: CASSLVAGLSTDTQYF.

CDR3: CASSEAGVYGYTF. The CDR3 DNA sequence: TGTGCCAGCAGTGAAGCCGGGGTCTATGGCTACACCTTC. The rearrangement uses TRBV6-1 and TRBJ1-2; D is ambiguous. The CDR3 is made up of 13 amino acids. Germline-derived CDR1 and CDR2 are MNHNS and SASEGT. Trimming removed 0 bases from V and 4 bases from J, with 6 bases in between.

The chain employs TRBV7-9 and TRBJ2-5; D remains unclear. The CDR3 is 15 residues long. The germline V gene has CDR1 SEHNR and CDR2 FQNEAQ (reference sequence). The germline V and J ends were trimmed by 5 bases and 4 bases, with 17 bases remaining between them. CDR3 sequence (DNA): TGTGCCAGCAGCCTTAGTCCCACGAGCGTAGAGACCCAGTACTTC. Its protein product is CASSLSPTSVETQYF.

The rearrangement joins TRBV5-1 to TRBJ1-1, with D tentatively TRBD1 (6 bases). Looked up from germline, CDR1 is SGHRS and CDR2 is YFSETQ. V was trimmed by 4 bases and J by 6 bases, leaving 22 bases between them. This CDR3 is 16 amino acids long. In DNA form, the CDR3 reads TGCGCCAGCAGCCAGTATACGCAGGGGTCGGGGGCTGAAGCTTTCTTT. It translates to CASSQYTQGSGAEAFF.

The DNA for the CDR3 is TGTGCCAGCAGTTTAAATACAAGGGACAGGGGATACTATGGCTACACCTTC. Amino acid sequence: CASSLNTRDRGYYGYTF. The chain employs TRBV27 and TRBJ1-2; 10 positions agree with TRBD1. Germline V CDR1 and CDR2: MNHEY, SMNVEV (reference sequence). The CDR3 is 17 amino acids. V dropped 2 bases and J dropped 3; count of bases not matched to a gene: 9.

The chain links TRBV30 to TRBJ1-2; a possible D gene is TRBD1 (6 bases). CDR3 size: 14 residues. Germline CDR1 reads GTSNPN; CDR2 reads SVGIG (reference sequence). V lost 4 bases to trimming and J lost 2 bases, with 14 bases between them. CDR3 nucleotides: TGTGCCTGGATTTTTGGACAGTTGAACTATGGCTACACCTTC. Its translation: CAWIFGQLNYGYTF.

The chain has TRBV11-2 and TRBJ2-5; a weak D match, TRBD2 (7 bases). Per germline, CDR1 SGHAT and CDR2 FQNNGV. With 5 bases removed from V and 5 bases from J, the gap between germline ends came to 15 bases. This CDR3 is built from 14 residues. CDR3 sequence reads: CASSLGGGWETQYF. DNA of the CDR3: TGTGCCAGCAGCCTAGGGGGGGGCTGGGAGACCCAGTACTTC.

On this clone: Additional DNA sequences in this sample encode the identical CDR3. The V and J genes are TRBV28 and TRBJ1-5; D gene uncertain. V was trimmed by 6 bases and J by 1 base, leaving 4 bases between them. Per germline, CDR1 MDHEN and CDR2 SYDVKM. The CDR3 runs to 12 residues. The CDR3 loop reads CASSRSNQPQHF. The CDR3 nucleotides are TGTGCCAGCAGCCGAAGCAATCAGCCCCAGCATTTT.

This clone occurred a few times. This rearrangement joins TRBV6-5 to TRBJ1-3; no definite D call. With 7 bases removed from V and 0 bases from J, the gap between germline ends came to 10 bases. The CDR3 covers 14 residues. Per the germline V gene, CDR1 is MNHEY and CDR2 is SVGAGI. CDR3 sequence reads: CASKYTFSGNTIYF. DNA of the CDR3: TGTGCCAGCAAGTATACATTCTCTGGAAACACCATATATTTT.

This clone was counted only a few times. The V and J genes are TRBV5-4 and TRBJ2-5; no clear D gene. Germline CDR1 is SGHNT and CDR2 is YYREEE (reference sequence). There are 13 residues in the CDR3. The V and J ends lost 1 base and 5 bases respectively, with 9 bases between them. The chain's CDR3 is CASSLRFLETQYF. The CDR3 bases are TGTGCCAGCAGCTTGCGGTTTCTGGAGACCCAGTACTTC.